The clone carrying this T cell receptor beta chain was recorded a few times. Per germline, CDR1 SGDLS and CDR2 YYNGEE. The V segment lost 9 bases and the J segment 4 bases; nucleotides outside the gene matches: 11. There are 15 residues in the CDR3. The sample originates from a study of preoperative IRX-2 immunotherapy in early breast cancer. Stated treatment: preoperative locoregional IRX-2 cytokine immunotherapy. Patients received preoperative, locoregional IRX-2 cytokine immunotherapy in a phase Ib study. Clones were sequenced by immunoSEQ multiplex PCR, and TCRdb holds only the in-frame ones, with some missing. The sample shows about 89,000 clones, roughly 89% of them seen only once.

This receptor was taken from a human donor with breast cancer. The starting material was tumor tissue, obtained after IRX-2 immunotherapy. This sequence joins TRBV9 and TRBJ2-1, with TRBD2 matching 9 bases. The CDR3 sequence is CAIDRSGRRYNEQFF. The DNA of the CDR3 is TGTGCCATCGACCGTAGCGGGAGACGGTACAATGAGCAGTTCTTC. Together with reference TRBV9 and TRBJ2-1, the CDR3 gives the full variable domain: DSGVTQTPKHLITATGQRVTLRCSPRSGDLSVYWYQQSLDQGLQFLIQYYNGEERAKGNILERFSAQQFPDLHSELNLSSLELGDSALYFCAIDRSGRRYNEQFFGPGTRLTVL.